Following are 28 T cell receptor beta chains from one sample sequenced in a study of CD8 T cells in ankylosing spondylitis. Their antigens are not known. The study, taken as a whole, reports: Seemingly characteristic of ankylosing spondylitis blood was a TCR beta motif consisting of roughly 8 highly homologous variants.

TCRdb re-called the 5' RACE reads through MiXCR, storing one row per CDR3 protein. The repertoire includes 350,000 to 450,000 distinct CDR3 sequences, approximately 26% of them detected once, and roughly 1% sits in the top ten. Source material: blood, either unsorted or a sorted T cell fraction (not recorded which). The receptors here all came from a male donor with ankylosing spondylitis.

This clonotype was detected a few times. The rearrangement links TRBV20-1 to TRBJ2-2, with D possibly being TRBD2 (6 bases). Trimming removed 6 bases from V and 4 bases from J, with 15 bases in between. This CDR3 is built from 14 residues. Germline lookup yields CDR1 DFQATT and CDR2 SNEGSKA (reference sequence). In DNA form, the CDR3 reads TGCAGTGCCGACGGGGGACGGGGCACCGGGGAGCTGTTTTTT. It translates to CSADGGRGTGELFF.

The CDR3 nucleotides are TGTGCCAGCAGCGTTGGGGCGGTAGATACGCAGTATTTT. This sequence encodes CASSVGAVDTQYF. This chain connects TRBV7-6 to TRBJ2-3; D possibly corresponds to TRBD1 (5 bases). The V end lost 5 bases, the J end lost 5 bases, and 11 bases lay between the germline ends. This CDR3 region has 13 residues. The germline CDR1 and CDR2 sequences are SGHVS and FNYEAQ.

DNA for the CDR3: TGTGCCAGCAGCCTCATGTGGGTTAGCGGAGATAGGGTGTACAATGAGCAGTTCTTC. Amino acid sequence: CASSLMWVSGDRVYNEQFF. The genes are TRBV11-1 and TRBJ2-1, with TRBD2 as a possible D gene (6 bases). There are 19 residues in the CDR3. CDR1 and CDR2 from the germline V gene are SGHAT and FQDESV (reference sequence). V lost 5 bases and J 4 bases, leaving 27 bases between the germline ends.

In its sample, this clonotype was seen a few times. V is TRBV10-3 and J is TRBJ2-3, with 11 bases identical to TRBD2. V gave up 4 bases and J gave up 6 bases; unmatched junction bases: 9. CDR3 size: 16 residues. Germline values: CDR1 ENHRY, CDR2 SYGVKD. CDR3: CAISGVAGGPEDTQYF. CDR3 coding DNA: TGTGCCATCAGTGGCGTAGCGGGAGGGCCGGAGGATACGCAGTATTTT.

The sample holds a few counts of this clonotype. The V call is TRBV5-6, the J call TRBJ2-1, with D tentatively TRBD1 (6 bases). V lost 5 bases to trimming and J lost 2 bases, with 11 bases between them. The CDR3 loop spans 14 amino acids. Looked up from germline, CDR1 is SGHDT and CDR2 is YYEEEE. Here the CDR3 reads CASRLQGTYNEQFF. Here the CDR3 DNA reads TGTGCCAGCAGACTGCAGGGGACCTACAATGAGCAGTTCTTC.

The chain uses TRBV4-1 and TRBJ2-1; 12 bases line up with TRBD2. Losses at the gene ends were 6 bases for V and 8 bases for J; bases not matched to a gene: 26. There are 21 residues in the CDR3. The germline gives CDR1 MGHRA, CDR2 YSYEKL. This chain's CDR3 is CASRYKIWASGRAKENDEQFF. In nucleotides, the CDR3 is TGCGCCAGCAGATACAAGATATGGGCTAGCGGGAGGGCCAAAGAGAACGATGAGCAGTTCTTC.

This clonotype has only a few counts. The rearrangement links TRBV5-1 to TRBJ2-1, with 9 bases fitting TRBD2. The CDR3 runs to 20 residues. Germline loops: CDR1 SGHRS, CDR2 YFSETQ. V lost 0 bases and J lost 3; bases outside the gene matches: 16. This chain's CDR3 is CASSLDNRLAVRSIYNEQFF. The CDR3, as DNA: TGCGCCAGCAGCTTGGATAATAGACTAGCGGTACGGTCAATCTACAATGAGCAGTTCTTC.

The rearrangement links TRBV7-9 to TRBJ2-1; the match to TRBD2 covers 9 bases. From germline, CDR1 is SEHNR and CDR2 FQNEAQ (reference sequence). The J segment lost 6 bases and the V segment lost 4 bases, leaving 7 bases of the junction unmatched. The CDR3 runs 15 residues. As DNA, the CDR3 is TGTGCCAGCAGCTATAGCGGGAGACCCGGCAATGAGCAGTTCTTC. Translated: CASSYSGRPGNEQFF.

The rearrangement links TRBV20-1 to TRBJ2-3; 10 bases are a match to TRBD2. Looked up from germline, CDR1 is DFQATT and CDR2 is SNEGSKA (reference sequence). Trimming at V came to 1 base and at J to 2 bases, leaving 9 bases not matched to a gene. The CDR3 is 17 residues long. The chain's CDR3 is CSARVNGLAGATDTQYF. The CDR3 DNA is TGCAGTGCTAGAGTCAATGGTCTAGCGGGGGCCACAGATACGCAGTATTTT.

In its sample, this clonotype was seen a few times. The V and J genes are TRBV20-1 and TRBJ2-1, with 11 bases lining up with TRBD2. Germline CDR1 is DFQATT and CDR2 is SNEGSKA (reference sequence). The CDR3 consists of 15 residues. The V and J ends lost 5 bases and 3 bases, in that order; junction bases with no gene match: 6. CDR3 bases: TGCAGTGCTGAGCCCCTAGCGGGAGGCTACAATGAGCAGTTCTTC. Its translation: CSAEPLAGGYNEQFF.

This clonotype was observed a few times. The V and J genes are TRBV15 and TRBJ2-1, with TRBD1 matching 8 bases. Germline trimming cut 0 bases from V and 7 bases from J; bases unmatched to any gene: 11. Germline CDR1 reads LNHNV; CDR2 reads YYDKDF (reference sequence). This CDR3 is built from 17 residues. The CDR3 DNA is TGTGCCACCAGCAGAGATCTGTGGGCAGGGGGCAAGAATGAGCAGTTCTTC. Protein product: CATSRDLWAGGKNEQFF.

This chain uses TRBV6-1 with TRBJ2-2; 7 positions match TRBD1. The trim removed 5 bases at V and 4 bases at J, leaving 13 bases unmatched. CDR3 length equals 17 residues. Germline V gives CDR1 MNHNS, CDR2 SASEGT. CDR3 sequence reads: CASSPHSGDRITGELFF. CDR3 DNA sequence: TGTGCCAGCAGTCCACACTCCGGGGACAGAATCACCGGGGAGCTGTTTTTT.

The chain recombines TRBV12-3 or TRBV12-4 with TRBJ2-2; unclear D gene. The CDR3 has 14 residues. The V gene lost 7 bases and the J gene lost 6 bases, with 15 bases spanning the gap. In nucleotides, the CDR3 is TGTGCCAGCACCTCCGTCCGTGCCCCCGGGGAGCTGTTTTTT. Translating gives CASTSVRAPGELFF.

This clonotype was seen repeatedly, ten times or more. This chain uses TRBV5-1 with TRBJ2-5, with D possibly being TRBD1 (5 bases). V was trimmed by 2 bases and J by 5 bases, leaving 7 bases between them. The germline V gene encodes CDR1 SGHRS and CDR2 YFSETQ. CDR3 length: 12 residues. CDR3 sequence reads: CASSFGAETQYF. CDR3 DNA: TGCGCCAGCAGCTTTGGGGCGGAGACCCAGTACTTC. Filled out from reference TRBV5-1 and TRBJ2-5, the complete variable domain reads KAGVTQTPRYLIKTRGQQVTLSCSPISGHRSVSWYQQTPGQGLQFLFEYFSETQRNKGNFPGRFSGRQFSNSRSEMNVSTLELGDSALYLCASSFGAETQYFGPGTRLLVL.

This clonotype has a handful of counts. This sequence joins TRBV11-3 and TRBJ2-7, with unresolved D. The length of the CDR3 is 15 residues. Germline CDR1 and CDR2: SGHNT and YENEEA. V lost 3 bases, J lost 3 bases, and 15 bases lay in between. The CDR3 nucleotides read TGTGCCAGCAGCTTTAGGTCCGGCGGCTTCTACGAGCAGTACGTC. The encoded protein is CASSFRSGGFYEQYV.

V and J are TRBV3-1 and TRBJ2-2; 8 positions agree with TRBD2. The V segment lost 3 bases and the J segment 6 bases; nucleotides outside the gene matches: 6. Germline CDR1 LGHDT, CDR2 YNNKEL (reference sequence). The CDR3 covers 15 residues. The CDR3 reads CASSQWTGGSGELFF. CDR3 bases: TGTGCCAGCAGCCAGTGGACGGGAGGGTCCGGGGAGCTGTTTTTT.

The genes are TRBV20-1 and TRBJ2-3; tentative D call: TRBD2 (6 bases). Germline loops: CDR1 DFQATT, CDR2 SNEGSKA (reference sequence). V was clipped by 6 bases and J by 1 base, with 14 bases between them. This CDR3 comprises 14 residues. The CDR3 region has the DNA TGCAGTGCGGGGGGACTGCAGGGCACAGATACGCAGTATTTT. Translating gives CSAGGLQGTDTQYF.

This clonotype was counted a few times. The chain joins TRBV15 to TRBJ2-5; TRBD2 agrees at 7 bases. The CDR3 length is 13 residues. After removal of 5 bases from V and 2 bases from J, the junction contained 2 bases not matched to a gene. Germline V gene data show CDR1 as LNHNV and CDR2 as YYDKDF (reference sequence). The CDR3: CATSRTSQETQYF. Written as DNA, the CDR3 is TGTGCCACCAGCCGGACTAGTCAAGAGACCCAGTACTTC. The full variable domain, in which reference TRBV15 and TRBJ2-5 provide the parts outside the CDR3, is DAMVIQNPRYQVTQFGKPVTLSCSQTLNHNVMYWYQQKSSQAPKLLFHYYDKDFNNEADTPDNFQSRRPNTSFCFLDIRSPGLGDTAMYLCATSRTSQETQYFGPGTRLLVL.

The V and J genes are TRBV7-6 and TRBJ2-2; D gene uncertain. The CDR3 length is 15 residues. V was pared by 1 base and J by 3 bases, with 9 bases between. The germline V gene encodes CDR1 SGHVS and CDR2 FNYEAQ. The CDR3 region is CASSLVEPDTGELFF. CDR3 DNA: TGTGCCAGCAGCTTAGTAGAGCCGGACACCGGGGAGCTGTTTTTT.

This chain connects TRBV5-1 to TRBJ2-5; D perhaps matches TRBD2 (5 bases). The CDR3 length is 13 residues. Germline V gene data show CDR1 as SGHRS and CDR2 as YFSETQ. V was cut by 5 bases and J by 4 bases, with 12 bases left in between. CDR3 DNA sequence: TGCGCCAGCAGTGCCGGGCTAGCAGAGACCCAGTACTTC. Translating gives CASSAGLAETQYF.

In its sample, this clonotype was seen once. This sequence joins TRBV20-1 and TRBJ1-5, with D perhaps matching TRBD1 (5 bases). The germline V gene encodes CDR1 DFQATT and CDR2 SNEGSKA (reference sequence). The CDR3 has 14 residues. The V end lost 2 bases, the J end lost 6 bases, and 14 bases lay between the germline ends. CDR3 bases: TGCAGTGCTAGACGCGGGGCGCCAGGTCAGCCCCAGCATTTT. Its translation is CSARRGAPGQPQHF.

The V gene is TRBV10-1, the J gene TRBJ2-7; TRBD2 agrees at 10 bases. V lost 2 bases and J lost 0; bases outside the gene matches: 10. This CDR3 comprises 18 residues. Looked up from germline, CDR1 is WNHNN and CDR2 is SYGVQD (reference sequence). The CDR3 coding sequence is TGCGCCAGCAGTGAGGACGAGCAAGCTAGCGGGAGCTCCTACGAGCAGTACGTC. It encodes CASSEDEQASGSSYEQYV.

This clonotype was seen more than once but under ten times. The chain carries TRBV5-6 and TRBJ2-3; D unclear. The CDR3 is 16 residues long. Germline V lookup: CDR1 SGHDT, CDR2 YYEEEE. The V gene lost 1 base and the J gene lost 0 bases, with 12 bases spanning the gap. For the CDR3, the DNA is TGTGCCAGCAGCTTGACTCCTTCGGCGAGCACAGATACGCAGTATTTT. It is translated as CASSLTPSASTDTQYF. The full variable domain, in which reference TRBV5-6 and TRBJ2-3 provide the parts outside the CDR3, is DAGVTQSPTHLIKTRGQQVTLRCSPKSGHDTVSWYQQALGQGPQFIFQYYEEEERQRGNFPDRFSGHQFPNYSSELNVNALLLGDSALYLCASSLTPSASTDTQYFGPGTRLTVL.

The CDR3 here is CASSLDSGKGNEQFF. CDR3 in DNA: TGTGCCAGCAGCTTAGACTCGGGGAAGGGGAATGAGCAGTTCTTC. The genes are TRBV7-2 and TRBJ2-1; the D gene could be TRBD1 or TRBD2 (5 bases each). Germline V gene lookup returns CDR1 SGHTA and CDR2 FQGNSA. This CDR3 is built from 15 residues. With 1 base removed from V and 7 bases from J, the gap between germline ends came to 14 bases.

This chain joins TRBV3-1 and TRBJ2-1, with 12 positions matching TRBD1. The CDR3 is 21 residues long. V was clipped by 1 base and J by 0 bases; unmatched bases: 13. The germline gives CDR1 LGHDT, CDR2 YNNKEL (reference sequence). For the CDR3, the DNA is TGTGCCAGCAGCCAAGCGTCACCGGGACAGGGGGCGAGTGGCTCCTACAATGAGCAGTTCTTC. It encodes CASSQASPGQGASGSYNEQFF.

This clonotype occurred a few times. V and J are TRBV12-3 or TRBV12-4 and TRBJ2-1, with D possibly TRBD2 on 5 matching bases. The V gene lost 6 bases and the J gene lost 10 bases, with 16 bases spanning the gap. The CDR3 length is 13 residues. The CDR3 loop is CASSLPRTGEQFF. The DNA of the CDR3 is TGTGCCAGCAGCCTTCCCCGAACGGGGGAGCAGTTCTTC.

V gene TRBV24-1 combines with J gene TRBJ2-3; D unclear. The CDR3 contains 12 residues. V was trimmed by 5 bases and J by 9 bases, leaving 11 bases between them. Looked up from germline, CDR1 is KGHDR and CDR2 is SFDVKD. The CDR3 spells CATSASRSTQYF. The CDR3 DNA reads as TGTGCCACCAGTGCCTCTAGGTCCACGCAGTATTTT.

This clonotype showed up just a few times. The chain links TRBV10-3 to TRBJ2-1; D unresolved. The CDR3 is made up of 12 amino acids. V lost 7 bases to trimming and J lost 5 bases, with 9 bases between them. Germline CDR1 reads ENHRY; CDR2 reads SYGVKD. The DNA for the CDR3 is TGTGCCATCACCCGGAGCAACAATGAGCAGTTCTTC. It yields the protein CAITRSNNEQFF.